The 28 T cell receptor beta chains in this list originate from one sample, sequenced in a study of T cells in Graves' hyperthyroidism and ophthalmopathy. There were TCR beta CDR3 regions amplified from RNA transcripts. First-round RT-PCR with HTBI primers amplified the TCR CDR3 region. TCRdb analysed the multiplex PCR reads with MiXCR anew, one entry per CDR3 protein. The sample lists 370,000 or so distinct CDR3 sequences, approximately 13% occurring once. The sequenced material came from blood. The receptors derive from a young man with Graves' hyperthyroidism that later progressed to Graves' ophthalmopathy.

In its sample, this clonotype was seen once. The rearrangement links TRBV10-3 to TRBJ2-2; 8 bases are a match to TRBD1. J gave up 4 bases and V 4 bases, and 8 bases lay outside the gene matches. This CDR3 region has 16 residues. The germline gives CDR1 ENHRY, CDR2 SYGVKD. The CDR3 is CAISGTGLGVTGELFF. In DNA form, the CDR3 reads TGTGCCATCAGTGGGACAGGGCTTGGGGTCACCGGGGAGCTGTTTTTT.

This clonotype was seen only a few times. J is TRBJ1-3 and V is TRBV2; 7 bases fit TRBD1. The CDR3 sequence is 14 residues long. Germline loops: CDR1 SNHLY, CDR2 FYNNEI. V lost 5 bases, J lost 4 bases, and 5 bases stayed unmatched. Here the CDR3 reads CASSPDRAGNTIYF. The DNA for the CDR3 is TGTGCCAGCAGTCCCGACAGGGCAGGAAACACCATATATTTT.

The V and J genes are TRBV4-1 and TRBJ2-7, with TRBD2 identical over 8 bases. J was trimmed by 1 base and V by 2 bases; bases with no gene match: 4. Germline V gene sequence: CDR1 MGHRA, CDR2 YSYEKL. The CDR3 consists of 15 residues. CDR3 DNA sequence: TGCGCCAGCAGCCAATCCGGGGGGGCATCCTACGAGCAGTACTTC. Its protein is CASSQSGGASYEQYF.

Many counts were recorded for this clonotype. The DNA of the CDR3 is TGTGCCAGCAGTGAGGACAGGGGTCACGAGCAGTACTTC. It codes for CASSEDRGHEQYF. This chain uses TRBV28 with TRBJ2-7, with 9 bases aligning to TRBD1. Germline V gene lookup returns CDR1 MDHEN and CDR2 SYDVKM. V lost 5 bases and J lost 5; bases outside the gene matches: 4. The CDR3 loop spans 13 amino acids.

The V call is TRBV7-3, the J call TRBJ2-2; D possibly corresponds to TRBD1 (6 bases). The V end lost 5 bases, the J end lost 5 bases, and 12 bases lay between the germline ends. CDR1 SGHTA and CDR2 FQGTGA come from the germline V gene. The CDR3 runs 14 residues. The CDR3 nucleotides are TGTGCCAGCAGCCGTGTCGGACAGACCGGGGAGCTGTTTTTT. Translation: CASSRVGQTGELFF.

At least ten counts were recorded for this clonotype. The genes are TRBV6-1 and TRBJ1-6; no clear D. V was pared by 5 bases and J by 4 bases, with 15 bases between. CDR1 MNHNS and CDR2 SASEGT come from the germline V gene. This CDR3 is built from 16 residues. The CDR3 sequence: CASSRGGPGYNSPLHF. CDR3 DNA: TGTGCCAGCAGTCGGGGTGGGCCGGGGTATAATTCACCCCTCCACTTT.

This clonotype has a count of ten or more. CDR3 loop: CASSHRVGYEQYF. The DNA for the CDR3 is TGTGCCAGCAGCCACAGGGTGGGCTACGAGCAGTACTTC. The chain joins TRBV7-9 to TRBJ2-7; D perhaps matches TRBD1 (6 bases). CDR1 and CDR2 from the germline V gene are SEHNR and FQNEAQ (reference sequence). This CDR3 spans 13 amino acids. Trimming left V 5 bases short and J 3 bases short, with 11 bases between.

This clonotype has at least ten counts. This chain joins TRBV28 and TRBJ1-2; no clear D gene. The CDR3 has 15 amino acids. The germline V gene encodes CDR1 MDHEN and CDR2 SYDVKM. The ends were cut back, 2 bases at V and 8 bases at J, with 18 bases in the middle. The CDR3 DNA follows: TGTGCCAGCAGTTTAATCAGCGGTAAGACCGGCGGCTACACCTTC. It translates to CASSLISGKTGGYTF.

This clonotype was detected only a few times. This rearrangement joins TRBV28 to TRBJ1-1, with D uncertain. Germline-derived CDR1 and CDR2 are MDHEN and SYDVKM. CDR3 size: 12 residues. The CDR3 loop is CAAEKMNTEAFF. CDR3 coding DNA: TGTGCGGCAGAAAAGATGAACACTGAAGCTTTCTTT.

Ten or more counts support this clonotype. V and J are TRBV20-1 and TRBJ2-1, with D perhaps assigned TRBD1 or TRBD2 (5 bases each). Trimming pared 5 bases from V and 7 bases from J, leaving 15 bases between. The CDR3 has 13 residues. CDR1 and CDR2 (germline): DFQATT, SNEGSKA (reference sequence). CDR3 sequence (DNA): TGCAGTGCTGGCGCCGGGGCACTTAATGAGCAGTTCTTC. It translates to CSAGAGALNEQFF.

This clonotype was observed a few times. This sequence joins TRBV3-1 and TRBJ1-4; D gene uncertain. The CDR3 sequence is 18 residues long. Trimming took 2 bases from V and 1 from J, leaving 17 bases between them. Germline values: CDR1 LGHDT, CDR2 YNNKEL (reference sequence). In nucleotides, the CDR3 is TGTGCCAGCAGCCAACCGCCAAAGTTAGCGAGAACTAATGAAAAACTGTTTTTT. Translation gives CASSQPPKLARTNEKLFF.

There are many counts of this clonotype. The chain uses TRBV3-1 and TRBJ1-1; TRBD1 might be the D (5 bases). Germline values: CDR1 LGHDT, CDR2 YNNKEL (reference sequence). The V and J ends lost 4 bases and 7 bases respectively, with 10 bases between them. There are 12 residues in the CDR3. DNA of the CDR3: TGTGCCAGCAGCCCCACAGGCGGTGAAGCTTTCTTT. Protein product: CASSPTGGEAFF.

V usage is TRBV9 and J usage is TRBJ2-3; 11 nucleotides align to TRBD2. This CDR3 comprises 15 residues. The trim removed 3 bases at V and 7 bases at J, leaving 7 bases unmatched. Germline-derived CDR1 and CDR2 are SGDLS and YYNGEE. The CDR3: CASSEISGGAYTQYF. The CDR3 DNA reads as TGTGCCAGCAGCGAAATTAGCGGGGGGGCATATACGCAGTATTTT.

This clonotype was seen many times. The chain is built from TRBV12-3 or TRBV12-4 and TRBJ2-1; 8 nucleotides line up with TRBD2. The CDR3 has 11 amino acids. The CDR3 loop is CASGEGNEQFF. CDR3 in DNA: TGTGCTAGCGGGGAAGGGAATGAGCAGTTCTTC.

In its sample, this clonotype was seen a few times. This chain links TRBV7-9 with TRBJ1-1; D is possibly TRBD1 (5 bases). Trimming removed 5 bases from V and 0 bases from J, with 13 bases in between. Germline CDR1 reads SEHNR; CDR2 reads FQNEAQ (reference sequence). CDR3 length: 15 amino acids. The CDR3 loop is CASSIQDFLNTEAFF. The DNA of the CDR3 is TGTGCCAGCAGCATACAGGACTTTTTGAACACTGAAGCTTTCTTT. The variable domain in full, completed from reference TRBV7-9 and TRBJ1-1, reads DTGVSQNPRHKITKRGQNVTFRCDPISEHNRLYWYRQTLGQGPEFLTYFQNEAQLEKSRLLSDRFSAERPKGSFSTLEIQRTEQGDSAMYLCASSIQDFLNTEAFFGQGTRLTVV.

This clonotype was observed at least ten times. The J gene is TRBJ2-2, the V gene TRBV6-1; maybe TRBD1 (6 bases). V gave up 7 bases and J gave up 4 bases, with 7 bases separating them. CDR1 and CDR2 from the germline V gene are MNHNS and SASEGT. The length of the CDR3 is 12 residues. The CDR3 protein is CASKGVTGELFF. In nucleotides, the CDR3 is TGTGCCAGCAAGGGGGTCACCGGGGAGCTGTTTTTT.

This clonotype was seen a handful of times. The gene calls are TRBV18 and TRBJ1-3, with D uncertain. V dropped 2 bases and J dropped 4 bases, with 6 bases sitting between them. Germline-derived CDR1 and CDR2 are KGHSH and LQKENI. This CDR3 is 13 amino acids long. The CDR3 reads CASSPGVGNTIYF. Written as DNA, the CDR3 is TGTGCCAGCTCACCAGGGGTAGGAAACACCATATATTTT.

The chain has TRBV3-1 and TRBJ1-6; D gene ambiguous. V was shortened by 0 bases and J by 7 bases, with 16 bases between the two germline ends. The CDR3 runs 17 residues. Germline V gives CDR1 LGHDT, CDR2 YNNKEL (reference sequence). CDR3 residues: CASSQEWASRQNSPLHF. In DNA, the CDR3 is TGTGCCAGCAGCCAAGAATGGGCGAGCCGCCAAAATTCACCCCTCCACTTT.

CDR3 loop: CSARIRETQYF. In DNA, the CDR3 is TGCAGTGCTAGGATCCGAGAGACCCAGTACTTC. J is TRBJ2-5 and V is TRBV20-1; D is undetermined. The V end lost 3 bases, the J end lost 4 bases, and 6 bases lay between the germline ends. The CDR3 has 11 amino acids. Looked up from germline, CDR1 is DFQATT and CDR2 is SNEGSKA (reference sequence).

The chain joins TRBV20-1 to TRBJ2-7; TRBD2 agrees at 10 bases. Germline V gives CDR1 DFQATT, CDR2 SNEGSKA (reference sequence). V dropped 0 bases and J dropped 4; count of bases not matched to a gene: 6. This CDR3 is 15 amino acids long. CDR3 residues: CSARDPSGGAYEQYF. Here the CDR3 DNA reads TGCAGTGCTAGAGATCCCAGCGGGGGGGCTTACGAGCAGTACTTC.

The chain combines TRBV4-2 with TRBJ2-7; no clear D. The germline gives CDR1 LGHNA, CDR2 YNFKEQ. The CDR3 loop spans 15 amino acids. Trimming shortened V by 1 base and J by 3 bases, and 13 bases separated the two germline ends. The CDR3 nucleotides are TGTGCCAGCAGCCAAGGGACGGCGAGCTACTACGAGCAGTACTTC. It is translated as CASSQGTASYYEQYF.

This clonotype was picked up many times. The V gene is TRBV27, the J gene TRBJ2-3, with D possibly matching TRBD2 (5 bases). With 6 bases removed from V and 0 bases from J, the gap between germline ends came to 13 bases. The germline gives CDR1 MNHEY, CDR2 SMNVEV (reference sequence). CDR3 length equals 15 residues. CDR3 DNA sequence: TGTGCCAGCAGACCACGGGGTTCTAGCACAGATACGCAGTATTTT. This codes for CASRPRGSSTDTQYF.

Concerning this clonotype: This may arise from a read error, as a much more abundant clone is one base away. The chain joins TRBV7-9 to TRBJ2-1; TRBD2 agrees at 8 bases. With 7 bases clipped from V and 6 bases from J, the junction kept 14 bases outside the gene matches. CDR3 length: 16 amino acids. CDR1 is SEHNR, CDR2 FQNEAQ, per germline (reference sequence). In DNA, the CDR3 is TGTGCCAGCACCTCCGCAAGGCGGGGGGCTTGCAATGAGCAGTTCTTC. Translated: CASTSARRGACNEQFF.

This clonotype was detected only a few times. The V gene is TRBV4-1, the J gene TRBJ1-6; 7 positions match TRBD1. In germline, CDR1 is MGHRA, CDR2 YSYEKL. The CDR3 runs 17 residues. V lost 1 base, J lost 10 bases, and 13 bases stayed unmatched. This CDR3 reads CASSQVSGQRAGSPLHF. The CDR3 bases are TGCGCCAGCAGCCAAGTCTCGGGACAGAGGGCAGGATCACCCCTCCACTTT.

This clonotype was recorded at least ten times. The rearrangement links TRBV27 to TRBJ2-2; D is perhaps TRBD1 or TRBD2 (5 bases each). The CDR3 is 16 amino acids. The V gene lost 7 bases and the J gene lost 0 bases, with 15 bases spanning the gap. Germline V CDR1 and CDR2: MNHEY, SMNVEV (reference sequence). CDR3 amino acids: CASTFEGLSNTGELFF. CDR3 in DNA: TGTGCCAGCACCTTTGAGGGGCTATCGAACACCGGGGAGCTGTTTTTT.

This clonotype was seen ten or more times. The V gene is TRBV20-1, the J gene TRBJ2-7; D possibly uses TRBD1 or TRBD2 (5 bases each). V lost 5 bases, J lost 1 base, and 12 bases lay in between. Germline CDR1 DFQATT, CDR2 SNEGSKA (reference sequence). The CDR3 totals 13 residues. The CDR3 loop reads CSAGPGPSYEQYF. The CDR3 bases are TGCAGTGCTGGACCGGGACCTTCCTACGAGCAGTACTTC.

The sample holds many counts of this clonotype. V usage is TRBV7-6 and J usage is TRBJ2-3; TRBD2 matches 14 bases. V lost 5 bases and J lost 1; bases outside the gene matches: 8. The CDR3 length is 18 residues. Germline-derived CDR1 and CDR2 are SGHVS and FNYEAQ. As DNA, the CDR3 is TGTGCCAGCAGCCGGATGACTAGCGGGGGGGCTGGCACAGATACGCAGTATTTT. This codes for CASSRMTSGGAGTDTQYF.

The rearrangement uses TRBV29-1 and TRBJ1-2, with D hard to call. The V and J ends lost 5 bases and 6 bases respectively, with 16 bases between them. Germline values: CDR1 SQVTM, CDR2 ANQGSEA. The CDR3 length is 13 residues. The DNA of the CDR3 is TGCAGCGTTAAGGGAAGAAGGAGGGATGGCTACACCTTC. Amino acids: CSVKGRRRDGYTF.